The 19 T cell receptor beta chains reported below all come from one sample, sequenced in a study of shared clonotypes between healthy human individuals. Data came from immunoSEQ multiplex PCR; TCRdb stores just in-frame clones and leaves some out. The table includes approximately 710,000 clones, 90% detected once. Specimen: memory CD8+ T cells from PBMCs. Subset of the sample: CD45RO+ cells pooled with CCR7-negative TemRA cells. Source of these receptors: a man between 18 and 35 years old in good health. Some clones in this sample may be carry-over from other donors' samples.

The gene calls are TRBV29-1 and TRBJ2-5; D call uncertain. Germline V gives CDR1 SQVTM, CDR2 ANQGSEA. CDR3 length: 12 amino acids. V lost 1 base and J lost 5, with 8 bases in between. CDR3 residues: CSVEGVGETQYF. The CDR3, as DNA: TGCAGCGTTGAAGGGGTAGGGGAGACCCAGTACTTC.

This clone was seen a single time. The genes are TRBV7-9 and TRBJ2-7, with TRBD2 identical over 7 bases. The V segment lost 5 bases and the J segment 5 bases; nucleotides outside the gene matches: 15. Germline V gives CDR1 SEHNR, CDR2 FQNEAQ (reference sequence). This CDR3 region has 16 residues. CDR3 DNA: TGTGCCAGCAGCCTTACCCCTGGGCGGGAGAAGGACGAGCAGTACTTC. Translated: CASSLTPGREKDEQYF.

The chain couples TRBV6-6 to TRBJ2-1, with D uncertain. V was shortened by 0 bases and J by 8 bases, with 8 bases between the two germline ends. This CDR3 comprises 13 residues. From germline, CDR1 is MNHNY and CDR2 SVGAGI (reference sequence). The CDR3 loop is CASSYSKRYEQFF. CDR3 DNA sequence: TGTGCCAGCAGTTACTCAAAGAGATATGAGCAGTTCTTC.

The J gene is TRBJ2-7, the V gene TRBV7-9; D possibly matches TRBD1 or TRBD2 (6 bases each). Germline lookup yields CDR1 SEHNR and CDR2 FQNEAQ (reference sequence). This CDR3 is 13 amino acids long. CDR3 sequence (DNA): TGTGCAAACTGGGGGGACGGACAGAACGAGCAGTACTTC. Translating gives CANWGDGQNEQYF.

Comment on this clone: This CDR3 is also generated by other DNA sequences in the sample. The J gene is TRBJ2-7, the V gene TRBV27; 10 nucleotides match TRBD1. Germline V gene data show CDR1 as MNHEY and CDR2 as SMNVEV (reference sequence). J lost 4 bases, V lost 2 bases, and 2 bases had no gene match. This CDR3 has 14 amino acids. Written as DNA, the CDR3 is TGTGCCAGCAGTTTAGGGGACAGGGGATACGAGCAGTACTTC. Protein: CASSLGDRGYEQYF.

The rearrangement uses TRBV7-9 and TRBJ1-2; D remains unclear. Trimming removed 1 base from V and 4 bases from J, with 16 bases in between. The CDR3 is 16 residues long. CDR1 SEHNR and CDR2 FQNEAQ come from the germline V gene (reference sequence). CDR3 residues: CASSLGRASRGYGYTF. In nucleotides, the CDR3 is TGTGCCAGCAGCTTAGGCCGGGCTTCCCGGGGCTATGGCTACACCTTC.

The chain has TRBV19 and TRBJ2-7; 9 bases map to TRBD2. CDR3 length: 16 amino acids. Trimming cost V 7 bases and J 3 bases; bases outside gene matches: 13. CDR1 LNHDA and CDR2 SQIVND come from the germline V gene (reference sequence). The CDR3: CASTSLGAGGLYEQYF. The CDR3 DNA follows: TGTGCCAGTACCTCCTTGGGGGCGGGAGGGCTCTACGAGCAGTACTTC. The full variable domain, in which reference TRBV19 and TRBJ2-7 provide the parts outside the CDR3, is DGGITQSPKYLFRKEGQNVTLSCEQNLNHDAMYWYRQDPGQGLRLIYYSQIVNDFQKGDIAEGYSVSREKKESFPLTVTSAQKNPTAFYLCASTSLGAGGLYEQYFGPGTRLTVT.

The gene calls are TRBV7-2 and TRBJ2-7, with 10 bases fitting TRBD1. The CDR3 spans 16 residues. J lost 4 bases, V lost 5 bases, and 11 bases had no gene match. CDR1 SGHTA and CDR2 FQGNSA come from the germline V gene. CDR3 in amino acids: CASSTLRQGAQYEQYF. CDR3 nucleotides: TGTGCCAGCAGCACCTTACGACAGGGGGCGCAGTACGAGCAGTACTTC.

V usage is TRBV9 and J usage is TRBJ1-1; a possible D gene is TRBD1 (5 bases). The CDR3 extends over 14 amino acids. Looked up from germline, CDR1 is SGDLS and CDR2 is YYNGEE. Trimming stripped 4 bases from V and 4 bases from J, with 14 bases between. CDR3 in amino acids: CASSRQGVRTEAFF. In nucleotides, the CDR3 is TGTGCCAGCAGCCGCCAAGGGGTGCGCACTGAAGCTTTCTTT.

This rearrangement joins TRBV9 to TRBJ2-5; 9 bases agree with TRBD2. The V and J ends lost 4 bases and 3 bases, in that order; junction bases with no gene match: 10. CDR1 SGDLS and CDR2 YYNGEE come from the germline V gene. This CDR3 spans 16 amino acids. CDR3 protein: CASSLRGSGREETQYF. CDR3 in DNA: TGTGCCAGCAGCCTCCGTGGTAGCGGGAGAGAAGAGACCCAGTACTTC.

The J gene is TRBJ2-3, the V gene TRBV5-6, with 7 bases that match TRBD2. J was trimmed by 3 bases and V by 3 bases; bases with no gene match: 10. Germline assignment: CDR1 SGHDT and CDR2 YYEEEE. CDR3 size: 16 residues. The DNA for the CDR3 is TGTGCCAGCAGCTCAAGTCGGGGCGGGAGAACAGATACGCAGTATTTT. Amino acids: CASSSSRGGRTDTQYF.

The CDR3, as DNA: TGCGCCAGCAGCTTCCAAACTAGCGGGAGGACAGATACGCAGTATTTT. It yields the protein CASSFQTSGRTDTQYF. The V call is TRBV5-1, the J call TRBJ2-3; TRBD2 matches 12 bases. The germline CDR1 and CDR2 sequences are SGHRS and YFSETQ. The CDR3 is made up of 16 amino acids. The V and J ends lost 2 bases and 3 bases, in that order; junction bases with no gene match: 4. Together with reference TRBV5-1 and TRBJ2-3, the CDR3 gives the full variable domain: KAGVTQTPRYLIKTRGQQVTLSCSPISGHRSVSWYQQTPGQGLQFLFEYFSETQRNKGNFPGRFSGRQFSNSRSEMNVSTLELGDSALYLCASSFQTSGRTDTQYFGPGTRLTVL.

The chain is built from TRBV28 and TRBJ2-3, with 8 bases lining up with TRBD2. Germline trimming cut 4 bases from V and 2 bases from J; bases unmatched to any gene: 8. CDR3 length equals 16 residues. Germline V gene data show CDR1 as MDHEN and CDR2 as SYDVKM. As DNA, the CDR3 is TGTGCCAGCAGTTCGGTACTAGCGGCATTCACAGATACGCAGTATTTT. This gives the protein CASSSVLAAFTDTQYF.

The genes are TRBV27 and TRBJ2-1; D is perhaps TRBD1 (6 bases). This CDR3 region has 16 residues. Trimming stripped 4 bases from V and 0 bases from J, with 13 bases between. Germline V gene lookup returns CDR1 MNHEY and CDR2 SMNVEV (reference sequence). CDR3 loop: CASSYTGLSSYNEQFF. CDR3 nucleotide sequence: TGTGCCAGCAGTTACACAGGGTTAAGCTCCTACAATGAGCAGTTCTTC.

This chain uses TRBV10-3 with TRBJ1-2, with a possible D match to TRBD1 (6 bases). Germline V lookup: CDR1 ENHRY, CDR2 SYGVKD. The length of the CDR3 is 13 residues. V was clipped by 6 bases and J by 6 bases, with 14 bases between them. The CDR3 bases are TGTGCCATCAGGGCAAAGGGGGGAAATGGCTACACCTTC. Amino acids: CAIRAKGGNGYTF.

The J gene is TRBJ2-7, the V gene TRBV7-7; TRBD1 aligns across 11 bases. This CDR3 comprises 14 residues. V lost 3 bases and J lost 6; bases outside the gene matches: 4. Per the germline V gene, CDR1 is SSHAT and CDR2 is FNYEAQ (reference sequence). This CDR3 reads CASSLGTGGSEQYF. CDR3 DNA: TGTGCCAGCAGCTTGGGGACAGGGGGATCCGAGCAGTACTTC.

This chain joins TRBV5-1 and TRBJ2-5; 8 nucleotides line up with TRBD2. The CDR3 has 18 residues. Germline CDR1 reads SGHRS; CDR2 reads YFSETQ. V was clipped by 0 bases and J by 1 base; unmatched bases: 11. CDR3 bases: TGCGCCAGCAGCTTGGACCCTTCGGGACTAGGAGGCCAAGAGACCCAGTACTTC. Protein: CASSLDPSGLGGQETQYF.

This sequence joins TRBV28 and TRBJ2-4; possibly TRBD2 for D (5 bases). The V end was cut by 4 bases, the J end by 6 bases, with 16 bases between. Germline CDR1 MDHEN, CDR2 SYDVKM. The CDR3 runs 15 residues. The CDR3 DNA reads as TGTGCCAGCAGTTACTCTGAGGGTTGGAGAAACATTCAGTACTTC. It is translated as CASSYSEGWRNIQYF. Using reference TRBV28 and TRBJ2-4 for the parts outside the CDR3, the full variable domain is DVKVTQSSRYLVKRTGEKVFLECVQDMDHENMFWYRQDPGLGLRLIYFSYDVKMKEKGDIPEGYSVSREKKERFSLILESASTNQTSMYLCASSYSEGWRNIQYFGAGTRLSVL.

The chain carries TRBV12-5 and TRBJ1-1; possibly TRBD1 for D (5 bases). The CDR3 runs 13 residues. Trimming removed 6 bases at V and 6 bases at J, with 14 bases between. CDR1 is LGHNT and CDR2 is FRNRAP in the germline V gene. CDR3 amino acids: CASGLFGGSEAFF. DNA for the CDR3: TGTGCTAGTGGCTTATTTGGGGGATCTGAAGCTTTCTTT.